These T cell receptor beta chains were read from a single sample in a study of blood T cell repertoires in COVID-19. The method was immunoSEQ multiplex PCR; TCRdb's version includes in-frame clones alone and lacks a portion of them. The data hold 19,000 or so clones, with roughly 85% observed a single time. Sequenced material: peripheral blood. The receptors derive from a human donor in a cohort sampled during active COVID-19. The CDR3 runs from the conserved cysteine through the conserved F or W. The order of the fields is clone size, J gene, D gene, V gene, CDR3 protein, CDR3 DNA. A D gene is named only where the DNA matches it firmly. Part of the rows lack a size; the others show once, few, many or a class for expanded clones.

>-|TRBJ2-1|TRBD1|TRBV9
CASSPGGGQGLNEQFF
TGTGCCAGCAGCCCAGGAGGGGGACAGGGTTTGAATGAGCAGTTCTTC
>-|TRBJ1-2|-|TRBV6-1
CASSEERTYGYTF
TGTGCCAGCAGTGAAGAGCGGACTTATGGCTACACCTTC
>-|TRBJ2-1|TRBD1|TRBV5-1
CASSGTAFNEQFF
TGCGCCAGCAGCGGGACAGCTTTCAATGAGCAGTTCTTC
>-|TRBJ2-1|-|TRBV5-1
CASSEKQGGLGNEQFF
TGCGCCAGCAGCGAGAAACAGGGGGGGCTCGGCAATGAGCAGTTCTTC
>few|TRBJ2-7|-|TRBV7-2
CASSDRQAPYEQYF
TGTGCCAGCAGCGACAGACAGGCCCCCTACGAGCAGTACTTC
>once|TRBJ2-5|TRBD1|TRBV11-2
CASSPGFSGGKETQYF
TGTGCCAGCAGCCCCGGATTCTCAGGGGGAAAGGAGACCCAGTACTTC
>-|TRBJ1-1|-|TRBV19
CASSVGARNTEAFF
TGTGCCAGTAGCGTTGGAGCCAGAAACACTGAAGCTTTCTTT
>few|TRBJ2-1|-|TRBV9
CASSGGVYNEQFF
TGTGCCAGCAGCGGGGGGGTCTACAATGAGCAGTTCTTC
>-|TRBJ1-2|-|TRBV18
CASSPSWGNYGYTF
TGTGCCAGCTCACCAAGTTGGGGCAACTATGGCTACACCTTC
>-|TRBJ1-2|-|TRBV7-2
CASSGHDSNYGYTF
TGTGCCAGCAGCGGCCATGACAGTAACTATGGCTACACCTTC
>-|TRBJ2-2|-|TRBV6-5
CAGSQTAGNGELFF
TGTGCCGGCAGTCAAACCGCAGGGAACGGGGAGCTGTTTTTT
>-|TRBJ1-3|-|TRBV2
CASSPPPSGNTIYF
TGTGCCAGCAGTCCCCCCCCGTCTGGAAACACCATATATTTT
>few|TRBJ1-1|-|TRBV10-3
CAISEERWPTNTEAFF
TGTGCCATCAGTGAGGAGAGGTGGCCTACGAACACTGAAGCTTTCTTT
>-|TRBJ2-1|-|TRBV9
CASSVEGRGSYNEQFF
TGTGCCAGCAGCGTTGAGGGCAGGGGCTCTTACAATGAGCAGTTCTTC
>-|TRBJ2-6|TRBD1|TRBV5-1
CASSPGGSGANVLTF
TGCGCCAGCAGCCCAGGGGGCTCTGGGGCCAACGTCCTGACTTTC
>-|TRBJ2-3|-|TRBV6-5
CASSFWGSTDTQYF
TGTGCCAGCAGTTTCTGGGGCAGCACAGATACGCAGTATTTT
>-|TRBJ2-7|-|TRBV18
CASSPLPGRDNRAQYF
TGTGCCAGCTCACCTCTCCCCGGCCGGGACAACCGGGCGCAGTACTTC
>-|TRBJ1-1|-|TRBV14
CASSSAGAGNTEAFF
TGTGCCAGCAGCTCAGCGGGGGCTGGGAACACTGAAGCTTTCTTT
>-|TRBJ1-2|-|TRBV5-5
CASSLAGGIGYTF
TGTGCCAGCAGCTTGGCCGGAGGGATTGGCTACACCTTC
>-|TRBJ2-1|-|TRBV3-1/TRBV3-2
CASSQVGGRTYNEQFF
TGTGCCAGCAGCCAAGTTGGTGGCAGGACCTACAATGAGCAGTTCTTC
>-|TRBJ2-3|TRBD2|TRBV6-6
CASSYLRRGSTDTQYF
TGTGCCAGCAGTTATCTAAGGCGGGGGAGCACAGATACGCAGTATTTT
>-|TRBJ1-2|TRBD1|TRBV7-9
CASSINYVDRNYGYTF
TGTGCCAGCAGCATCAATTACGTGGACAGGAACTATGGCTACACCTTC
>-|TRBJ2-3|TRBD1|TRBV6-5
CASVRDRGEDTQYF
TGTGCCAGCGTGCGGGACAGGGGGGAAGATACGCAGTATTTT
>-|TRBJ2-1|-|TRBV5-6
CASSLALSYNEQFF
TGTGCCAGCAGCTTGGCCCTCTCCTACAATGAGCAGTTCTTC
>-|TRBJ2-7|-|TRBV4-1
CASSQGQQGYEQYF
TGCGCCAGCAGCCAAGGGCAACAGGGCTACGAGCAGTACTTC
>-|TRBJ1-2|-|TRBV28
CASSQDRSYGYTF
TGTGCCAGCAGTCAGGACAGATCCTATGGCTACACCTTC
>-|TRBJ2-7|-|TRBV6-1
CASSEFRAYEQYF
TGTGCCAGCAGTGAATTCAGGGCCTACGAGCAGTACTTC
>-|TRBJ2-5|-|TRBV15
CATSRGRETQYF
TGTGCCACCAGCAGGGGCAGAGAGACCCAGTACTTC
>-|TRBJ1-4|TRBD1|TRBV2
CASNDRATNEKLFF
TGTGCCAGCAACGACAGGGCAACTAATGAAAAACTGTTTTTT
>once|TRBJ2-1|-|TRBV4-3
CASSQDKGGSYNEQFF
TGCGCCAGCAGCCAAGATAAAGGGGGCTCCTACAATGAGCAGTTCTTC
>-|TRBJ1-1|TRBD1|TRBV29-1
CSVRDRGENTEAFF
TGCAGCGTTCGCGACAGGGGAGAGAACACTGAAGCTTTCTTT
>-|TRBJ1-4|TRBD1|TRBV6-2/TRBV6-3
CASSYSIGQGSLTNEKLFF
TGTGCCAGCAGTTACTCAATAGGACAGGGATCGTTAACTAATGAAAAACTGTTTTTT
>-|TRBJ1-4|-|TRBV5-1
CASSLAPPGANEKLFF
TGCGCCAGCAGCTTGGCCCCTCCAGGGGCTAATGAAAAACTGTTTTTT
>-|TRBJ1-1|TRBD1|TRBV11-3
CASSFDRGNTEAFF
TGTGCCAGCAGCTTCGACAGGGGCAACACTGAAGCTTTCTTT
>few|TRBJ1-1|-|TRBV11-3
CASAYDGEGEAFF
TGTGCCAGCGCCTACGACGGGGAGGGTGAAGCTTTCTTT
>-|TRBJ2-1|TRBD2|TRBV7-2
CASSLVGGFLEWEQFF
TGTGCCAGCAGCTTAGTCGGGGGGTTCCTGGAGTGGGAGCAGTTCTTC
>-|TRBJ2-7|-|TRBV11-3
CASSRISYEQYF
TGTGCCAGCAGCCGTATTTCCTACGAGCAGTACTTC
>-|TRBJ2-6|TRBD1|TRBV28
CASSPRDRRISGANVLTF
TGTGCCAGCAGTCCAAGGGACAGGAGGATCTCTGGGGCCAACGTCCTGACTTTC
>-|TRBJ1-2|-|TRBV19
CASSITRDYGYTF
TGTGCCAGTAGTATAACCAGGGACTATGGCTACACCTTC
>-|TRBJ1-2|-|TRBV7-9
CASSPTGGTNYGYTF
TGTGCCAGCAGCCCGACGGGGGGGACTAACTATGGCTACACCTTC
>-|TRBJ1-5|-|TRBV4-2
CASSQEGGVGQPQHF
TGTGCCAGCAGCCAAGAAGGCGGGGTCGGGCAGCCCCAGCATTTT
>-|TRBJ2-5|TRBD1|TRBV5-5
CASSSRTGRETQYF
TGTGCCAGCAGCTCCCGGACAGGAAGAGAGACCCAGTACTTC
>-|TRBJ1-4|-|TRBV7-2
CASSLRGTLGEKLFF
TGTGCCAGCAGCTTGAGAGGAACTTTAGGTGAAAAACTGTTTTTT
>once|TRBJ2-1|TRBD2|TRBV7-7
CASSRERGGLYNEQFF
TGTGCTAGCAGCCGCGAGCGGGGGGGCCTCTACAATGAGCAGTTCTTC
>-|TRBJ1-5|-|TRBV3-1/TRBV3-2
CASSQASGPQPQHF
TGTGCCAGCAGCCAAGCCTCAGGGCCCCAGCCCCAGCATTTT
>-|TRBJ1-5|TRBD1|TRBV30
CAWGGQANQPQHF
TGTGCCTGGGGGGGACAGGCCAATCAGCCCCAGCATTTT
>-|TRBJ2-2|-|TRBV2
CASSEIAQQNTGELFF
TGTGCCAGCAGTGAAATAGCACAACAAAACACCGGGGAGCTGTTTTTT
>-|TRBJ1-4|-|TRBV7-2
CASSLASLGQDNEKLFF
TGTGCCAGCAGCTTAGCGTCCCTGGGGCAGGATAATGAAAAACTGTTTTTT
>-|TRBJ2-5|-|TRBV5-1
CASSLDRPGETQYF
TGCGCCAGCAGCTTGGACAGGCCCGGGGAGACCCAGTACTTC